These 18 T cell receptor beta chains were all obtained from the same sample, sequenced in a study of CD8+ T cells in alopecia areata. Treatment denoted: oral pan-JAK inhibitor, 5-10 mg twice daily. cDNA serving as the sequencing template came from extracted, reverse transcribed RNA. Profiling relied on immunoSEQ multiplex PCR, and the TCRdb table lists in-frame clones only, not all of them. The table records about 120,000 clones, approximately 54% of them present only once. The source material was CD8+ T cells sorted from blood, sampled at week 24, from a patient treated with tofacitinib. The receptors shown here come from a human donor with alopecia areata.

This chain joins TRBV7-8 and TRBJ1-2; D gene uncertain. Trimming took 5 bases from V and 8 from J, leaving 12 bases between them. Germline CDR1 reads SGHVS; CDR2 reads FQNEAQ. The CDR3 runs to 12 residues. CDR3 sequence: CASSPTPSGYTF. Written as DNA, the CDR3 is TGTGCCAGCAGCCCGACCCCCTCGGGCTACACCTTC.

In its sample, this clone was seen many times. This sample includes further DNA sequences coding for the same CDR3. The gene calls are TRBV7-9 and TRBJ2-2, with 10 bases that match TRBD2. The CDR3 is made up of 15 amino acids. J lost 4 bases, V lost 5 bases, and 4 bases had no gene match. Germline assignment: CDR1 SEHNR and CDR2 FQNEAQ (reference sequence). This chain's CDR3 is CASSLGLALTGELFF. The DNA of the CDR3 is TGTGCCAGCAGCCTGGGACTAGCGCTCACCGGGGAGCTGTTTTTT.

The V call is TRBV6-6, the J call TRBJ1-2; D unclear. The CDR3 covers 14 residues. Germline V CDR1 and CDR2: MNHNY, SVGAGI (reference sequence). With 5 bases removed from V and 4 bases from J, the gap between germline ends came to 14 bases. CDR3 sequence reads: CASSEGSPLYGYTF. CDR3 sequence (DNA): TGTGCCAGCAGTGAGGGAAGCCCCCTCTATGGCTACACCTTC.

The chain carries TRBV27 and TRBJ2-3, with D perhaps matching TRBD2 (5 bases). The CDR3 loop spans 13 amino acids. Germline V lookup: CDR1 MNHEY, CDR2 SMNVEV (reference sequence). V was trimmed by 0 bases and J by 4 bases, leaving 5 bases between them. The CDR3 reads CASSLSLADTQYF. The DNA of the CDR3 is TGTGCCAGCAGTTTATCACTAGCAGATACGCAGTATTTT.

The V call is TRBV29-1, the J call TRBJ1-2; D is unresolved. The CDR3 has 12 amino acids. The germline gives CDR1 SQVTM, CDR2 ANQGSEA. CDR3 nucleotides: TGCGGCTTGAGGGAAGAGAACTATGGCTACACCTTC. It is translated as CGLREENYGYTF.

This clone came up a few times. The genes are TRBV27 and TRBJ2-7, with 7 bases matching TRBD1. V dropped 4 bases and J dropped 3; count of bases not matched to a gene: 3. This CDR3 is 13 amino acids long. The V gene's germline CDR1 is MNHEY and CDR2 SMNVEV (reference sequence). The CDR3 region is CASSSTGFYEQYF. CDR3 DNA: TGTGCCAGCAGTTCGACAGGGTTCTACGAGCAGTACTTC.

This chain connects TRBV30 to TRBJ1-1, with D possibly being TRBD1 (5 bases). V was clipped by 4 bases and J by 4 bases, with 22 bases between them. Germline assignment: CDR1 GTSNPN and CDR2 SVGIG (reference sequence). The CDR3 runs to 16 residues. The CDR3 DNA is TGTGCCTGGACCCTTCGCCGGGGCAGGGTGGGCACTGAAGCTTTCTTT. This sequence encodes CAWTLRRGRVGTEAFF.

This clone was seen once. V and J are TRBV9 and TRBJ2-5; 10 bases map to TRBD2. CDR1 and CDR2 from the germline V gene are SGDLS and YYNGEE. The length of the CDR3 is 15 residues. The V segment lost 1 base and the J segment 4 bases; nucleotides outside the gene matches: 4. The CDR3 DNA reads TGTGCCAGCAGCGTATCTAGCGGGGGTACAGAGACCCAGTACTTC. Encoded protein: CASSVSSGGTETQYF.

V usage is TRBV6-1 and J usage is TRBJ1-6; unclear D gene. Trimming stripped 10 bases from V and 7 bases from J, with 14 bases between. Germline CDR1 MNHNS, CDR2 SASEGT. The CDR3 consists of 13 residues. The CDR3 nucleotides are TGTGCCACCAATTATGGGTCCAATTCACCCCTCCACTTT. Its translation is CATNYGSNSPLHF.

The V call is TRBV5-1, the J call TRBJ2-1, with 9 bases fitting TRBD2. CDR1 and CDR2 from the germline V gene are SGHRS and YFSETQ. Trimming removed 2 bases from V and 6 bases from J; junction bases left unmatched: 6. This CDR3 has 15 residues. The CDR3 region is CASSFLAGDSNEQFF. DNA for the CDR3: TGCGCCAGCAGCTTTTTAGCGGGGGATAGCAATGAGCAGTTCTTC.

This clone occurred a few times. The chain has TRBV6-5 and TRBJ2-7; D call uncertain. Per germline, CDR1 MNHEY and CDR2 SVGAGI. The CDR3 sequence is 12 residues long. The V end lost 4 bases, the J end lost 6 bases, and 10 bases lay between the germline ends. The CDR3 spells CASSSLSSEQYF. CDR3 DNA: TGTGCCAGCAGTTCGCTCAGTAGCGAGCAGTACTTC.

V is TRBV11-2 and J is TRBJ2-1; 10 bases match TRBD2. There are 17 residues in the CDR3. CDR1 is SGHAT, CDR2 FQNNGV, per germline. V gave up 0 bases and J gave up 6 bases; unmatched junction bases: 8. This chain's CDR3 is CASSLDLGLAGVNEQFF. The CDR3 DNA is TGTGCCAGCAGCTTAGATCTGGGGCTAGCGGGGGTCAATGAGCAGTTCTTC.

The rearrangement joins TRBV7-8 to TRBJ2-5; no firm D call. CDR3 length equals 15 residues. V was clipped by 1 base and J by 5 bases, with 14 bases between them. The germline gives CDR1 SGHVS, CDR2 FQNEAQ. In DNA form, the CDR3 reads TGTGCCAGCAGCTTAGTAGGCAAGGGATGGGAGACCCAGTACTTC. Amino acids: CASSLVGKGWETQYF.

Written as DNA, the CDR3 is TGTGCCAGTAGTACCCGACATGAGATCCGACCACCCTCCTACGAGCAGTACTTC. Its protein product is CASSTRHEIRPPSYEQYF. The chain has TRBV19 and TRBJ2-7; D not certain. V was cut by 4 bases and J by 0 bases, with 22 bases left in between. The CDR3 is made up of 18 amino acids. Germline CDR1 is LNHDA and CDR2 is SQIVND (reference sequence).

V and J are TRBV2 and TRBJ2-7; D remains unclear. The V end was cut by 2 bases, the J end by 4 bases, with 6 bases between. Germline V CDR1 and CDR2: SNHLY, FYNNEI. The CDR3 covers 12 residues. DNA of the CDR3: TGTGCCAGCAGTGAACTAGGGTACGAGCAGTACTTC. This translates into CASSELGYEQYF.

This clone turned up a few times. V and J are TRBV5-6 and TRBJ2-1; tentative D call: TRBD1 (5 bases). The germline CDR1 and CDR2 sequences are SGHDT and YYEEEE. The CDR3 length is 11 residues. Trimming pared 4 bases from V and 10 bases from J, leaving 9 bases between. CDR3 sequence reads: CASSRGHEQFF. In DNA, the CDR3 is TGTGCCAGCAGCAGGGGCCACGAGCAGTTCTTC.

This clone was recorded a few times. The rearrangement joins TRBV27 to TRBJ2-7; possible D gene TRBD1, 6 bases. Trimming cost V 6 bases and J 5 bases, with 14 bases left between them. The CDR3 consists of 13 residues. Germline-derived CDR1 and CDR2 are MNHEY and SMNVEV (reference sequence). CDR3 bases: TGTGCCAGCAGACTCACAGGGAGACACGAGCAGTACTTC. It yields the protein CASRLTGRHEQYF.

This clone has just a few counts. V and J are TRBV7-2 and TRBJ1-2, with a possible D match to TRBD1 (6 bases). V was pared by 5 bases and J by 1 base, with 20 bases between. Germline V gene sequence: CDR1 SGHTA, CDR2 FQGNSA. This CDR3 is 17 amino acids long. The CDR3 nucleotides read TGTGCCAGCAGCCCCCTCGGGAACGGACAGAATAACTATGGCTACACCTTC. Translating gives CASSPLGNGQNNYGYTF.